The source of this T cell receptor (beta chain) is a study of CD4+ T cells in melanoma. Whole-study findings and limits: A reported correlation linked neoantigen-specific CD4+ T cells to CD8+, macrophage and B cell function.

The CDR3 consists of 16 residues. V was pared by 0 bases and J by 2 bases, with 11 bases between. CDR1 is LNHDA, CDR2 SQIVND, per germline (reference sequence). The repertoire was sequenced with immunoSEQ multiplex PCR; TCRdb's copy has only in-frame clones and lacks some. The table records 120,000 to 150,000 clones, around nine tenths of them present only once. Concerning this clone: Its matching antigen is unknown.

The chain carries TRBV19 and TRBJ1-5; D is ambiguous. This TCR came from a human donor with melanoma. The chain's CDR3 is CASSIDRLGGNQPQHF. CDR3 bases: TGTGCCAGTAGTATAGATCGTCTAGGTGGCAATCAGCCCCAGCATTTT.